This is a list of T cell receptor beta chains from one sample in a study of radiation and T cells in renal cell carcinoma. The table came from immunoSEQ multiplex PCR; TCRdb's copy has only in-frame clones and leaves some out. The sample has about 170,000 clones; about nine tenths are singletons. The source was blood, collected from a patient whose treatment included radiotherapy and nephrectomy. Receptor source: a woman between 50 and 59 years old with renal cell carcinoma. The CDR3 runs from the conserved cysteine through the conserved F or W. The D gene is left open where the match is weak. Size is omitted from some rows. Given values are once, few, many or a class for expanded clones.

J | size | D | V | DNA | CDR3
TRBJ2-5 | once | - | TRBV5-6 | TGTGCCAGCAGCGGTGGCCAGGCGCAAGAGACCCAGTACTTC | CASSGGQAQETQYF
TRBJ2-2 | - | - | TRBV7-9 | TGTGCCAGCAGCTTAGCAGGTGCCGGGGAGCTGTTTTTT | CASSLAGAGELFF
TRBJ2-5 | - | - | TRBV4-3 | TGCGCCAGCAGCCAAGAGCTCGAGTTCGGAGGGGAAGAGACCCAGTACTTC | CASSQELEFGGEETQYF
TRBJ1-6 | - | - | TRBV5-1 | TGCGCCAGCAGCGTAGACGGACATTCACCCCTCCACTTT | CASSVDGHSPLHF
TRBJ1-1 | - | - | TRBV10-3 | TGTGCCATCAGCCCCAGGGGCACTGAAGCTTTCTTT | CAISPRGTEAFF
TRBJ1-2 | - | TRBD1 | TRBV6-5 | TGTGCCAGCAGACAGACAGGGACTAACTATGGCTACACCTTC | CASRQTGTNYGYTF
TRBJ2-4 | - | TRBD2 | TRBV7-8 | TGTGCCAGCAGCTCGACTAGCGGGGGTAACATTCAGTACTTC | CASSSTSGGNIQYF
TRBJ2-7 | - | - | TRBV6-1 | TGTGCCAGCAGTGATCCCGGGGGATACACCTACGAGCAGTACTTC | CASSDPGGYTYEQYF
TRBJ2-2 | - | - | TRBV11-1 | TGTGCCAGCAGCTCCAGCTTGCAGGCCGGGGAGCTGTTTTTT | CASSSSLQAGELFF
TRBJ2-7 | - | TRBD1 | TRBV7-2 | TGTGCCAGCAGCCTAGCTGGGACAGGGGGTTACCTAGGAGCCTACGAGCAGTACTTC | CASSLAGTGGYLGAYEQYF
TRBJ2-3 | - | TRBD2 | TRBV5-6 | TGTGCCAGCAGCCCGAGCGGGGGGGCAGATACGCAGTATTTT | CASSPSGGADTQYF
TRBJ2-3 | - | TRBD2 | TRBV2 | TGTGCCAGCCTGGGTAGCGGGGGGCTGAACACAGATACGCAGTATTTT | CASLGSGGLNTDTQYF
TRBJ1-1 | - | - | TRBV6-6 | TGTGCCAGCAGTGCGGTTCCTCAGAACACTGAAGCTTTCTTT | CASSAVPQNTEAFF
TRBJ1-3 | - | TRBD1 | TRBV4-3 | TGCGCCAGCAGCCAAGATGAGGGGGCGGTAGCCGGAAACACCATATATTTT | CASSQDEGAVAGNTIYF
TRBJ2-7 | - | - | TRBV6-5 | TGTGCCAGCAGAGGACTCATCTACGAGCAGTACTTC | CASRGLIYEQYF
TRBJ1-6 | - | - | TRBV4-3 | TGCGCCAGCAGCCAAGTGGGCTCTAAGGGTTCACCCCTCCACTTT | CASSQVGSKGSPLHF
TRBJ1-1 | - | TRBD1 | TRBV7-2 | TGTGCCAGCAGCTCCCAGGGGGCAGGGACTGAAGCTTTCTTT | CASSSQGAGTEAFF